These 6 T cell receptor beta chains originate from one sample sequenced in a study of T cells and Merkel cell carcinoma outcomes. The table came from immunoSEQ multiplex PCR; TCRdb's copy has only in-frame clones and leaves some out. The data show about 15,000 clones, more than 75% seen once. The specimen sequenced was tumor tissue from Merkel cell carcinoma. The receptor set was obtained from a human donor with Merkel cell carcinoma.

As regards this clone: The conserved final phenylalanine or tryptophan is absent from the CDR3, which likely points to a read error. CDR3: CSARRGNTIYV. The DNA of the CDR3 is TGCAGTGCTAGAAGGGGAAACACCATATATGTT. The chain carries TRBV20-1 and TRBJ1-3; D is ambiguous. V was cut by 2 bases and J by 4 bases, with 3 bases left in between. There are 11 residues in the CDR3. Germline V gene sequence: CDR1 DFQATT, CDR2 SNEGSKA (reference sequence).

DNA for the CDR3: TGTGCCAGCAGCGTCGGCGGACTAGCGGGTTCTACAGATACGCAGTATTTT. This codes for CASSVGGLAGSTDTQYF. The chain carries TRBV9 and TRBJ2-3, with 11 bases lining up with TRBD2. Germline trimming cut 2 bases from V and 3 bases from J; bases unmatched to any gene: 8. Germline values: CDR1 SGDLS, CDR2 YYNGEE. This CDR3 has 17 amino acids.

The genes are TRBV7-9 and TRBJ1-2, with D possibly being TRBD1 (5 bases). The germline gives CDR1 SEHNR, CDR2 FQNEAQ (reference sequence). This CDR3 region has 16 residues. The V end lost 5 bases, the J end lost 4 bases, and 20 bases lay between the germline ends. CDR3 DNA sequence: TGTGCCAGCAGCACCCGGGACGGCGAACGCGTCTATGGCTACACCTTC. Its protein product is CASSTRDGERVYGYTF.

The gene calls are TRBV27 and TRBJ1-1; TRBD1 aligns across 7 bases. The V gene's germline CDR1 is MNHEY and CDR2 SMNVEV (reference sequence). The CDR3 extends over 20 amino acids. V dropped 2 bases and J dropped 3; count of bases not matched to a gene: 21. CDR3 in amino acids: CASSLDAPSGTEGIYTEAFF. The CDR3 DNA reads as TGTGCCAGCAGTTTAGACGCCCCGTCGGGGACAGAGGGTATCTACACTGAAGCTTTCTTT.

The V and J genes are TRBV18 and TRBJ2-5, with a possible D match to TRBD1 (6 bases). This CDR3 has 14 residues. V was pared by 0 bases and J by 1 base, with 6 bases between. The germline gives CDR1 KGHSH, CDR2 LQKENI. CDR3 DNA: TGTGCCAGCTCACCACCACAGGGCCAAGAGACCCAGTACTTC. Residues: CASSPPQGQETQYF.

The genes are TRBV5-1 and TRBJ1-5; D not resolved. Germline CDR1 is SGHRS and CDR2 is YFSETQ. The CDR3 consists of 14 residues. Trimming stripped 4 bases from V and 2 bases from J, with 10 bases between. Here the CDR3 DNA reads TGCGCCAGCAGCCCGCATTCTGGCAATCAGCCCCAGCATTTT. Translation gives CASSPHSGNQPQHF.